The rows below give T cell receptor beta chains drawn from one sample of a study of blood T cell repertoires in COVID-19. Some clones are missing from TCRdb's copy, which holds only in-frame ones; the method was immunoSEQ multiplex PCR. The sample shows tens of thousands of clones, around 87% of them seen only once. The sequenced sample was peripheral blood. Source of these receptors: an older woman with acute or convalescent COVID-19. Both conserved end residues are part of each CDR3. D genes are given only for firm matches. The size entry is marked missing in some rows and otherwise reads once, few, many or a size class.

j_call,clone_size,v_call,d_call,cdr3_nt,cdr3_aa
TRBJ1-2,-,TRBV18,-,TGTGCCAGCTCACCACCGGTCGCAGGGATAGACGGCTACACCTTC,CASSPPVAGIDGYTF
TRBJ1-5,-,TRBV19,TRBD1,TGTGCCAGTAACTCTGGACAGGGAACGGTGCGCGGCAATCAGCCCCAGCATTTT,CASNSGQGTVRGNQPQHF
TRBJ1-2,-,TRBV7-8,-,TGTGCCAGCAGCCCATCTAGGGGAATAGACTATGGCTACACCTTC,CASSPSRGIDYGYTF
TRBJ2-6,-,TRBV6-5,-,TGTGCCAGCAGTTACCGACAGTTCTCTGGGGCCAACGTCCTGACTTTC,CASSYRQFSGANVLTF
TRBJ1-2,-,TRBV7-9,-,TGTGCCAGCAGCTTATTGGTCAGTCCTAACTATGGCTACACCTTC,CASSLLVSPNYGYTF
TRBJ2-2,-,TRBV7-9,TRBD1,TGTGCCAGCAGCTTAGATACTTGGGGACAGGGAATGACCGGGGAGCTGTTTTTT,CASSLDTWGQGMTGELFF
TRBJ1-1,-,TRBV5-1,TRBD1,TGCGCCAGCAGCTTGGCTGGACAGGGGTCTATTAACACTGAAGCTTTCTTT,CASSLAGQGSINTEAFF
TRBJ2-2,-,TRBV7-6,-,TGTGCCAGCAGCTTAGAAGCGCAAACCGGGGAGCTGTTTTTT,CASSLEAQTGELFF
TRBJ1-5,-,TRBV7-2,TRBD1,TGTGCCAGCAGCTTAGACAGGGGAAGCAATCAGCCCCAGCATTTT,CASSLDRGSNQPQHF
TRBJ1-6,-,TRBV5-1,-,TGCGCCAGCAGCTTGGCGGGGAGCTCCTATAATTCACCCCTCCACTTT,CASSLAGSSYNSPLHF
TRBJ2-5,-,TRBV7-9,-,TGTGCCAGCAGCTTAGTCTCCTCAGGAACCCGTGGGGAGACCCAGTACTTC,CASSLVSSGTRGETQYF
TRBJ1-1,few,TRBV10-1,-,TGCGCCAGCAGTGAGTCAGGTGCGGCTAAAGCTTTCTTT,CASSESGAAKAFF
TRBJ2-5,-,TRBV9,TRBD2,TGTGCCAGCAGCGGAGAGGGACTAGTCCAGGAGACCCAGTACTTC,CASSGEGLVQETQYF
TRBJ2-1,-,TRBV7-8,TRBD1,TGTGCCAGCAGCCAACACTCGACAGGGGACCTTCTTAGCTCCTACAATGAGCAGTTCTTC,CASSQHSTGDLLSSYNEQFF
TRBJ1-1,few,TRBV28,-,TGTGCCAGCAGTTTAGTGGCGAACACTGAAGCTTTCTTT,CASSLVANTEAFF
TRBJ2-5,-,TRBV28,TRBD2,TGTGCCAGCACCGCGGTAGCGGGGAGGGTAAAGACCCAGTACTTC,CASTAVAGRVKTQYF
TRBJ1-2,-,TRBV28,-,TGTGCCAGCAGCCGGGGGGTGGGAGGGTTTGGCTACACCTTC,CASSRGVGGFGYTF
TRBJ1-5,-,TRBV6-4,TRBD1,TGTGCCAGCAGTGACGACAGGGGGCATAGCAATCAGCCCCAGCATTTT,CASSDDRGHSNQPQHF
TRBJ2-1,few,TRBV5-4,TRBD2,TGTGCCAGCAGCTGGACTAGCATGTCGACGTTGAATGAGCAGTTCTTC,CASSWTSMSTLNEQFF
TRBJ1-6,few,TRBV25-1,-,TGTGCCAGCAGAAAACCGGGATCCTTTAATTCACCCCTCCACTTT,CASRKPGSFNSPLHF
TRBJ1-1,-,TRBV5-1,-,TGCGCCAGCAGCTCCCAGGGTGCGAACACTGAAGCTTTCTTT,CASSSQGANTEAFF
TRBJ1-1,-,TRBV2,-,TGTGCCAGCAGTGAACAGGGCCGGAACACTGAAGCTTTCTTT,CASSEQGRNTEAFF
TRBJ2-2,-,TRBV19,TRBD1,TGTGCCAGCACAGGGGACCGAGCCACCGGGGAGCTGTTTTTT,CASTGDRATGELFF
TRBJ1-2,-,TRBV27,TRBD1,TGTGCCAGCAGTTTTGGGGTAGGGACAGGGAAAAGCTATGGCTACACCTTC,CASSFGVGTGKSYGYTF
TRBJ2-3,-,TRBV18,-,TGTGCCAGCCCAACAAGGTTGGGGCGGACAGATACGCAGTATTTT,CASPTRLGRTDTQYF
TRBJ2-1,-,TRBV6-4,TRBD2,TGTGCCAGCAGAGCGAGGACCGGGACTAGCGGGAGTGTTGAGCAGTTCTTC,CASRARTGTSGSVEQFF
TRBJ1-3,-,TRBV6-5,-,TGTGCCAGCAGTTACCGGGCTGGAAACACCATATATTTT,CASSYRAGNTIYF
TRBJ1-1,once,TRBV5-4,TRBD1,TGTGCCAGCAGCCCCGACAGGGTGGCCATTAACACTGAAGCTTTCTTT,CASSPDRVAINTEAFF
TRBJ2-3,once,TRBV7-8,TRBD1,TGTGCCAGCAGCCTCCGGGACAGGGACCCAGATACGCAGTATTTT,CASSLRDRDPDTQYF
TRBJ1-2,-,TRBV11-2,TRBD1,TGTGCCAGCAGCTTCACAGGGGTTAACTATGGCTACACCTTC,CASSFTGVNYGYTF
TRBJ2-3,-,TRBV11-2,-,TGTGCCAGCAGCTTAGTGTGGCAGGGTACAGATACGCAGTATTTT,CASSLVWQGTDTQYF
TRBJ1-2,few,TRBV5-1,-,TGCGCCAGCAGCTTGCAGGGTTTGAAGGATGGCTACACCTTC,CASSLQGLKDGYTF